This T cell receptor (beta chain) was retrieved from a study of blood T cell repertoires in COVID-19. Whole-study context: Some COVID-19 samples were acute and others convalescent; all came from the United States, Italy and Spain. T cells, B-cell-depleted T cells, or PBMCs provided the cDNA or gDNA that served as material.

CDR1 and CDR2 from the germline V gene are MNHNS and SASEGT. This CDR3 contains 13 residues. V lost 3 bases to trimming and J lost 4 bases, with 9 bases between them. In the original analysis: It was from reference gene primer amplification that nucleated cell counts were estimated. Clones were sequenced by immunoSEQ multiplex PCR, and TCRdb holds only the in-frame ones, with some missing. Clonal size and the V and J genes are those of that table, whereas D and trimming came from the DNA. The repertoire consists of over 95,000 clones, with more than 75% occurring once and the leading ten covering under 4%.

The specimen was peripheral blood. The rearrangement joins TRBV6-1 to TRBJ1-2; tentatively, D is TRBD1 (6 bases). The receptor comes from a man aged 40-49 years with acute or convalescent COVID-19. CDR3 residues: CASSDVGGYGYTF. In nucleotides, the CDR3 is TGTGCCAGCAGTGACGTAGGGGGCTATGGCTACACCTTC.